This T cell receptor beta chain was sequenced for a study of T cell repertoires in cytomegalovirus infection. Turning to this clonotype: Its specificity is not known.

The study's findings and limits: HLA-C-restricted CMV clonotypes gave the most frequent clonotype in two of eight donors.

TCRdb independently ran MiXCR on the reads; one entry per CDR3 protein. Among some 920,000 distinct CDR3 sequences listed, around 32% were seen once. The CDR3 covers 16 residues. In germline, CDR1 is SGHTA, CDR2 FQGTGA. V shed 1 base, J shed 5 bases, and the junction held 2 bases outside the gene matches. This receptor was obtained from a human donor in good health (CMV status not recorded). Some clones in this sample may be carry-over from other donors' samples. V usage is TRBV7-3 and J usage is TRBJ2-2, with TRBD2 matching 12 bases. This sample comprised cultured CD8+ T cells from PBMCs, obtained from culture after CMV antigen stimulation. The CDR3 region is CASSLRLAGETGELFF. The CDR3 DNA reads as TGTGCCAGCAGCTTAAGACTAGCGGGGGAGACCGGGGAGCTGTTTTTT.